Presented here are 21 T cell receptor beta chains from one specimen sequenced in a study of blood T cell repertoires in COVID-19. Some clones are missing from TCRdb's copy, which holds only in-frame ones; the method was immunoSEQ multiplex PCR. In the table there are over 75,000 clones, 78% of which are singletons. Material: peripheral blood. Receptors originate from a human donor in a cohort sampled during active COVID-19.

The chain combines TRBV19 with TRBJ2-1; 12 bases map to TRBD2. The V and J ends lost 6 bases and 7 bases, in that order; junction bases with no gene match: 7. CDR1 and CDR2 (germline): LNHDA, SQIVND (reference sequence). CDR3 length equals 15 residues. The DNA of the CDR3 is TGTGCCAGTAGCCGACTAGCGGGAGTTGCAAATGAGCAGTTCTTC. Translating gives CASSRLAGVANEQFF.

Here the CDR3 reads CAWRLSNYGYTF. The CDR3 nucleotides read TGTGCCTGGCGACTATCTAACTATGGCTACACCTTC. The V call is TRBV30, the J call TRBJ1-2, with no clear D. V dropped 5 bases and J dropped 0 bases, with 7 bases sitting between them. Germline CDR1 is GTSNPN and CDR2 is SVGIG (reference sequence). This CDR3 region has 12 residues.

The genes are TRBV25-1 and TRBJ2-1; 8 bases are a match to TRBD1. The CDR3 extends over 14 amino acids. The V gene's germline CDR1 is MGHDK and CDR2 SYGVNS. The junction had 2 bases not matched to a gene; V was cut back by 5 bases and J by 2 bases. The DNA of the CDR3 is TGTGCCAGCAGTCGGACAGGGCCCTACAATGAGCAGTTCTTC. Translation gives CASSRTGPYNEQFF.

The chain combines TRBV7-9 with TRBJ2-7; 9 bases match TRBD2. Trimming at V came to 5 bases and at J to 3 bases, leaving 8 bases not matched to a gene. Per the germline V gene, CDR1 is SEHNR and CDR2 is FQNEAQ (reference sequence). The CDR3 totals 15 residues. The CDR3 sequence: CASSLLLAGVYEQYV. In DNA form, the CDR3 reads TGTGCCAGCAGCCTGTTATTAGCGGGAGTCTACGAGCAGTACGTC.

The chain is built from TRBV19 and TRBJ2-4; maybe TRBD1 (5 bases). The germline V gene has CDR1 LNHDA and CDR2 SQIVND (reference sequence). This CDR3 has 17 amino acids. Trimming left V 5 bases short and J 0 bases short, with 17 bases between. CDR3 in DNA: TGTGCCAGTAGTCACACAGACCCGACAGCAGCCAAAAACATTCAGTACTTC. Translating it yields CASSHTDPTAAKNIQYF.

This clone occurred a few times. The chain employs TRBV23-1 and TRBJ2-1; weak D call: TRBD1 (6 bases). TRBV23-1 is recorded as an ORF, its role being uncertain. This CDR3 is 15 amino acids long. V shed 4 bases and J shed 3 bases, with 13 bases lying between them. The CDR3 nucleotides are TGCGCCAGCAGTCGAGGCAGGGGAATCTACAATGAGCAGTTCTTC. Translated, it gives CASSRGRGIYNEQFF.

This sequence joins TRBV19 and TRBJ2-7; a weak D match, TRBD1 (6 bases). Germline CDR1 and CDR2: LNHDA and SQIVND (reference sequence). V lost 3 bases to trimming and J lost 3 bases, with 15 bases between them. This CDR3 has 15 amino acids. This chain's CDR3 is CASSIKPQGSYEQYF. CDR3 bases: TGTGCCAGTAGTATTAAACCCCAGGGGAGCTACGAGCAGTACTTC.

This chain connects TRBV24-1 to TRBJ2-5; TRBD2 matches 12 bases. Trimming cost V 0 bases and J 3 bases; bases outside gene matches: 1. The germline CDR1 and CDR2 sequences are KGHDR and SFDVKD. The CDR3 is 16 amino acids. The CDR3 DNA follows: TGTGCCACCAGTGATTTGCCTAGCGGGGGGGAAGAGACCCAGTACTTC. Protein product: CATSDLPSGGEETQYF.

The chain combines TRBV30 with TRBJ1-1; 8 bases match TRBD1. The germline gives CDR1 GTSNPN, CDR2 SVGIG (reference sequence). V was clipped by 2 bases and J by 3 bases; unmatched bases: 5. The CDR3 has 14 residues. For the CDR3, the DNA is TGTGCCTGGAGTCCACGGACAGGGTACACTGAAGCTTTCTTT. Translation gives CAWSPRTGYTEAFF.

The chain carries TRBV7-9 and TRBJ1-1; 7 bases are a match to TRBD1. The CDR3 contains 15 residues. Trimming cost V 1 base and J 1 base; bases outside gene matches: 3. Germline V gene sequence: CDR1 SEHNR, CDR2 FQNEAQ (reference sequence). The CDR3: CASSLGRTGNTEAFF. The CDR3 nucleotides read TGTGCCAGCAGCTTAGGGCGGACAGGGAACACTGAAGCTTTCTTT.

As DNA, the CDR3 is TGTGCCAGCAGCCAAACCACGGGACTAGCGGGAGGGTCCACCGGGGAGCTGTTTTTT. It yields the protein CASSQTTGLAGGSTGELFF. The chain joins TRBV11-3 to TRBJ2-2, with 16 nucleotides matching TRBD2. Unmatched junction bases numbered 10, after V lost 5 bases and J lost 4 bases. The CDR3 totals 19 residues. Germline assignment: CDR1 SGHNT and CDR2 YENEEA.

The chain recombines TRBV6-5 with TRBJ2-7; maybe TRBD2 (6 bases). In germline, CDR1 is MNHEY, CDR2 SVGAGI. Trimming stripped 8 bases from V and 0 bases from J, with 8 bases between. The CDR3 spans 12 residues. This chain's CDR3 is CASRDFSYEQYV. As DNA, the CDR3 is TGTGCCAGCCGGGACTTCTCCTACGAGCAGTACGTC.

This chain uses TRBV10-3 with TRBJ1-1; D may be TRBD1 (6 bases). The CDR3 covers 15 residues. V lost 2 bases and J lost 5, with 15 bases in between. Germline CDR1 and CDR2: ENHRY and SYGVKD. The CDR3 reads CAISEKQGRGTEAFF. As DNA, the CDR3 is TGTGCCATCAGTGAGAAACAGGGACGGGGAACTGAAGCTTTCTTT.

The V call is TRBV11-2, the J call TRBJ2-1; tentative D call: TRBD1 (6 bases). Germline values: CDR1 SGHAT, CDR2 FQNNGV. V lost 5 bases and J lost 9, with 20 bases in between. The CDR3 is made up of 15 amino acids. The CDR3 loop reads CASSDTGTMAPEQFF. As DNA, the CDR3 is TGTGCCAGCAGCGATACCGGGACAATGGCGCCTGAGCAGTTCTTC.

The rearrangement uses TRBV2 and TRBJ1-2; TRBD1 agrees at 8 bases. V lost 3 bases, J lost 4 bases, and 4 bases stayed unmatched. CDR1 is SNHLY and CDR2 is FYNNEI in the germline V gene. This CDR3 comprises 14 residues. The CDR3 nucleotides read TGTGCCAGCAGTGAGACAGGGGCTGCCTATGGCTACACCTTC. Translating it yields CASSETGAAYGYTF.

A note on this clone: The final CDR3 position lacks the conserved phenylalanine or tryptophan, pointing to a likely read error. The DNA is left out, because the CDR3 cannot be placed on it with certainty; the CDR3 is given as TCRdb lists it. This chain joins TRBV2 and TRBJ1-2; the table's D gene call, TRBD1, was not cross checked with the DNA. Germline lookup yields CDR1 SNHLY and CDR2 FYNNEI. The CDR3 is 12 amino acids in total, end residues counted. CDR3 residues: CASSEAGSAIPP.

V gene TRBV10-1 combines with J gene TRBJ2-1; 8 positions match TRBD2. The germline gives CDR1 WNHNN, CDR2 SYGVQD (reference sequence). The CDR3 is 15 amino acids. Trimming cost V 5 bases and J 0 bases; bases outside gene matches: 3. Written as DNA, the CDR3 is TGCGCCAGCAGTCCGAGCGGGAGCTCCTACAATGAGCAGTTCTTC. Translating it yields CASSPSGSSYNEQFF.

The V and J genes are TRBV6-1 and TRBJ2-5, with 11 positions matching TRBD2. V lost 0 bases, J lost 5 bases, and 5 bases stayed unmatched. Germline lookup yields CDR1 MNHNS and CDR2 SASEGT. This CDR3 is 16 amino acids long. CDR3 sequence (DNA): TGTGCCAGCAGTGAAGCTAGCGGGGGGGCCTGGGAGACCCAGTACTTC. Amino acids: CASSEASGGAWETQYF.

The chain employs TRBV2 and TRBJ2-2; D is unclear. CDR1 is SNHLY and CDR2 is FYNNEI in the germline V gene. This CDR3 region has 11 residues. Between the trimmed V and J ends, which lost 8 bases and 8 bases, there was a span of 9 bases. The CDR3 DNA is TGTGCCAGCCAATCGGTGGGGGAGCTGTTTTTT. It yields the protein CASQSVGELFF.

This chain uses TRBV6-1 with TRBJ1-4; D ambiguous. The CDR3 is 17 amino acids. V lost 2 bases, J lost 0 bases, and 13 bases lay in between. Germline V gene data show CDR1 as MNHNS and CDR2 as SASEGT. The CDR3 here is CASSEWGGTTTNEKLFF. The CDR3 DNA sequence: TGTGCCAGCAGTGAATGGGGAGGCACCACAACTAATGAAAAACTGTTTTTT.

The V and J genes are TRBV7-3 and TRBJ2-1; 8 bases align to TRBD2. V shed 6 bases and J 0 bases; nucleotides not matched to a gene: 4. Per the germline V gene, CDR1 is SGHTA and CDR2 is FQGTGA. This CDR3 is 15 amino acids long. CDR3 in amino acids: CASSLSGDSYNEQFF. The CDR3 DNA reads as TGTGCCAGCAGTCTTAGCGGGGACTCCTACAATGAGCAGTTCTTC.